This is a list of T cell receptor beta chains from one sample in a study of CD8 T cells in Susac syndrome. TCRdb passed the immunoSEQ multiplex PCR reads through MiXCR, listing each CDR3 protein once. This sample carries tens of thousands of distinct CDR3 sequences, over 90% of them seen once, and the ten largest clones take roughly 0.46%. Sequenced input: CD8+ T cells from PBMCs. The source is a human donor with Susac syndrome. The CDR3 runs from the conserved cysteine through the conserved F or W. D genes are given only for firm matches.

>TRBD2|TRBJ2-7|TRBV29-1
CSPRPERETALYEQYF
>NA|TRBJ2-3|TRBV29-1
CSALIRLDLAYKRADTQYF
>TRBD2|TRBJ2-3|TRBV28
CASSSYQAGGGTDTQYF
>NA|TRBJ2-7|TRBV7-9
CASSLPADHEQYF
>NA|TRBJ1-2|TRBV2
CASSEGVGGYTF
>NA|TRBJ2-3|TRBV15
CATSSGEYLTDTQYF
>NA|TRBJ1-2|TRBV29-1
CSVDGGSQENGYTF
>TRBD1|TRBJ2-4|TRBV5-6
CASSTAWTGNGIQYF
>NA|TRBJ1-1|TRBV20-1
CSARLQVPNTEAFF
>TRBD1|TRBJ2-5|TRBV5-4
CASSLGGTDQETQYF
>NA|TRBJ1-1|TRBV25-1
CASSERFGGVIDTEAFF
>NA|TRBJ1-4|TRBV25-1
CASSEYPPQGLGEKLFF
>TRBD2|TRBJ2-2|TRBV29-1
CSALAGGGELFF
>TRBD1|TRBJ2-7|TRBV20-1
CSANSRDRGPHEQYF
>NA|TRBJ2-1|TRBV5-4
CASSSPGPTGNEQFF
>NA|TRBJ2-7|TRBV29-1
CSVEVTRSSSYEQYF
>NA|TRBJ1-1|TRBV19
CASSIVLWNTEAFF
>TRBD2|TRBJ2-1|TRBV9
CASSSSGTSGSYNEQFF
>NA|TRBJ1-2|TRBV29-1
CSVGSKDNGYTF
>NA|TRBJ1-2|TRBV4-2
CASSQVEGPNYGYTF
>TRBD2|TRBJ2-3|TRBV13
CASSSSRLALGTDTQYF
>NA|TRBJ1-3|TRBV30
CAWCRGAGNTIYF
>TRBD1|TRBJ2-7|TRBV30
CAWSTGTGNYEQYF
>TRBD1|TRBJ1-2|TRBV7-9
CASSSTGGGHYGYTF
>NA|TRBJ2-7|TRBV29-1
CSVGFAGSYEQYF
>TRBD2|TRBJ2-1|TRBV11-2
CASSLLAGADNEQFF
>NA|TRBJ2-1|TRBV9
CASSPQGNGYNEQFF
>NA|TRBJ2-1|TRBV7-6
CASSAELVSYNEQFF
>NA|TRBJ2-5|TRBV13
CASSWTLYQETQYF
>NA|TRBJ2-2|TRBV29-1
CSVEGPRGTGELFF
>TRBD1|TRBJ2-2|TRBV13
CASTTGSTGELFF
>NA|TRBJ2-5|TRBV12-3/TRBV12-4
CASSSSQGEETQYF
>NA|TRBJ2-7|TRBV27
CASSLIAGASSYEQYF
>NA|TRBJ2-7|TRBV4-2
CASSPGLSYEQYF
>NA|TRBJ2-7|TRBV20-1
CSASDRRDEQYF
>NA|TRBJ2-7|TRBV27
CASSFQSPSYEQYF
>TRBD2|TRBJ2-7|TRBV27
CASSGTSPYEQYF
>TRBD2|TRBJ2-7|TRBV9
CASSVGGSPYEQYF